This T cell receptor beta chain was identified during a study of T cells in Graves' hyperthyroidism and ophthalmopathy. Study-wide findings and caveats: Within blood appeared most thyroid clonotypes that had expanded above 0.001. Ophthalmopathy, as predicted by the model, came a median around 6.7 months after the prediction.

Amplification of TCR beta CDR3 regions was performed using RNA transcripts as template. The TCR CDR3 was amplified in a first-round RT-PCR using the HTBI primer set. TCRdb independently ran MiXCR on the multiplex PCR reads; one entry per CDR3 protein. The data contain 250,000 to 350,000 distinct CDR3 sequences, roughly 22% of them singletons. Trimming took 6 bases from V and 0 from J, leaving 12 bases between them. Germline assignment: CDR1 DFQATT and CDR2 SNEGSKA (reference sequence). CDR3 length: 14 residues. A patient was excluded if there was uncontrolled infection, other autoimmune disease, pregnancy or lactation. The PBMCs studied were ones that came from 10 ml fresh peripheral blood. Note on this clonotype: What it recognizes is unknown.

The receptor was derived from a man younger than 45 with Graves' ophthalmopathy. The chain is built from TRBV20-1 and TRBJ1-5; TRBD1 might be the D (6 bases). Sample: blood. In DNA form, the CDR3 reads TGCAGTGCAACCGGACAGAATAGCAATCAGCCCCAGCATTTT. Protein product: CSATGQNSNQPQHF.